This T cell receptor beta chain was retrieved from a study of blood T cell repertoires in COVID-19. Study information: The United States, Italy and Spain provided the acute and convalescent COVID-19 samples. PBMCs, B-cell-depleted T cells, or T cells were the source of the cDNA or gDNA that made up the material.

In the study's own analysis: For nucleated cells, counts were estimated from reference gene primer amplification. The assay was immunoSEQ multiplex PCR, and TCRdb's table has in-frame clones only and misses some. The DNA gave D and trimming, while V, J and clone size come from that table. The sample lists 100,000 to 150,000 clones, approximately 82% occurring once. The specimen was peripheral blood. The TCR was taken from a man aged 55 to 70 with acute or convalescent COVID-19.

Written as DNA, the CDR3 is TGTGCCAGCAGCTTGGGTCTGACTAGCGGGAGGGATGCAAAGACCCAGTACTTC. It codes for CASSLGLTSGRDAKTQYF. The rearrangement uses TRBV5-4 and TRBJ2-5; TRBD2 matches 14 bases. Trimming cost V 0 bases and J 6 bases; bases outside gene matches: 10. The CDR3 consists of 18 residues. Per germline, CDR1 SGHNT and CDR2 YYREEE (reference sequence).